Detailed here is one T cell receptor beta chain. Its antigen is currently unknown. The sequencing depth, 1 in 200,000 to 1 in 1 million T cells, was the target. Generated by immunoSEQ multiplex PCR, the TCRdb table keeps only in-frame clones and is missing some. The sample records some 50,000 clones, roughly three fifths being singletons. The data stem from a study of cytotoxic CD8 clonotypes in ibrutinib-treated CLL. Looking at the study overall: Overall, 24 responses were partial and 2 complete; following median 68 months, about 15 patients stayed remitted and around twelve progressed. General observations from the study: Public clonotypes, rarely seen, contracted or held steady on treatment.

The germline V and J ends were trimmed by 0 bases and 7 bases, with 15 bases remaining between them. The CDR3 has 15 residues. Germline lookup yields CDR1 SGHAT and CDR2 FQNNGV. About 2 micrograms of genomic DNA came from cryopreserved PBMCs for TCR beta libraries. The rearrangement links TRBV11-2 to TRBJ1-2, with D maybe TRBD1 (5 bases). Source: PBMCs, taken after 24 months of ibrutinib treatment. This TCR came from a human donor with chronic lymphocytic leukemia. The CDR3 DNA is TGTGCCAGCAGCTTAGAAGGGGCAGGGTGGCGTGGCTACACCTTC. Its protein is CASSLEGAGWRGYTF. The full variable domain, rest sourced from reference TRBV11-2 and TRBJ1-2, is EAGVAQSPRYKIIEKRQSVAFWCNPISGHATLYWYQQILGQGPKLLIQFQNNGVVDDSQLPKDRFSAERLKGVDSTLKIQPAKLEDSAVYLCASSLEGAGWRGYTFGSGTRLTVV.